What follows are 27 T cell receptor beta chains derived from one specimen sequenced in a study of Ad26.COV2.S vaccination and SARS-CoV-2 variants. Treatment defined: 15 to 20 received Ad26.COV2.S at low or high dose, single or two shots; several received placebo; per-sample allocation not given. Sampling was done on day 63 after the first vaccine or placebo injection. Clones were read by immunoSEQ multiplex PCR, and TCRdb kept only the in-frame ones, dropping some. This sample has about 680,000 clones, with approximately 88% found just once. The specimen comprised peripheral blood, sampled in a trial of Ad26.COV2.S vaccine versus placebo. Receptors originate from a person between 18 and 59 years old who received the Ad26.COV2.S COVID-19 vaccine or a placebo.

The chain recombines TRBV29-1 with TRBJ2-1; TRBD1 agrees at 11 bases. The CDR3 sequence is 14 residues long. V shed 8 bases and J 7 bases; nucleotides not matched to a gene: 10. The germline V gene encodes CDR1 SQVTM and CDR2 ANQGSEA. CDR3 sequence reads: CSLTGTGGTNEQFF. CDR3 nucleotide sequence: TGCAGCTTAACCGGGACAGGGGGTACAAATGAGCAGTTCTTC.

In this sample, this clone turned up once. The chain joins TRBV5-1 to TRBJ2-3; D possibly matches TRBD1 or TRBD2 (6 bases each). CDR3 length: 15 amino acids. V was pared by 3 bases and J by 0 bases, with 11 bases between. Germline-derived CDR1 and CDR2 are SGHRS and YFSETQ. CDR3 nucleotides: TGCGCCAGCAGCTCAGGGGCGGGAAGCACAGATACGCAGTATTTT. Residues: CASSSGAGSTDTQYF.

V and J are TRBV5-6 and TRBJ2-5; TRBD2 agrees at 9 bases. The V gene end was trimmed by 3 bases and the J gene end by 5 bases; junction bases not matched to a gene: 8. CDR3 length: 15 amino acids. The germline CDR1 and CDR2 sequences are SGHDT and YYEEEE. In DNA form, the CDR3 reads TGTGCCAGCAGCTGGGGAGCGGGAGGCACGGAGACCCAGTACTTC. Residues: CASSWGAGGTETQYF.

The V and J genes are TRBV16 and TRBJ1-5; the D gene is possibly TRBD1 (6 bases). This CDR3 contains 15 residues. Germline V lookup: CDR1 KGHSY, CDR2 FQNENV. Trimming removed 0 bases at V and 5 bases at J, with 11 bases between. CDR3 protein: CASSQSPTGYQPQHF. In DNA, the CDR3 is TGTGCCAGCAGCCAATCTCCCACAGGGTATCAGCCCCAGCATTTT.

V gene TRBV11-2 combines with J gene TRBJ2-1; 9 nucleotides align to TRBD2. The J segment lost 3 bases and the V segment lost 3 bases, leaving 3 bases of the junction unmatched. CDR3 length equals 15 residues. Germline lookup yields CDR1 SGHAT and CDR2 FQNNGV. The CDR3 sequence is CASSFSGSDYNEQFF. CDR3 nucleotides: TGTGCCAGCAGCTTTAGCGGGAGTGACTACAATGAGCAGTTCTTC.

The V and J genes are TRBV9 and TRBJ2-5; a weak D match, TRBD1 (5 bases). The germline gives CDR1 SGDLS, CDR2 YYNGEE. Trimming stripped 7 bases from V and 1 base from J, with 14 bases between. The length of the CDR3 is 14 residues. CDR3 coding DNA: TGTGCCAGCGCCAAGGCAGGGTCCCAAGAGACCCAGTACTTC. It specifies CASAKAGSQETQYF.

This clone has a single count. V is TRBV6-5 and J is TRBJ1-1; a weak D match, TRBD1 (5 bases). There are 11 residues in the CDR3. V was clipped by 10 bases and J by 5 bases, with 11 bases between them. Germline CDR1 reads MNHEY; CDR2 reads SVGAGI. The CDR3 coding sequence is TGTGCCACCGAGGCAGGGACTGAAGCTTTCTTT. Its translation is CATEAGTEAFF.

This clone was observed a single time. This chain connects TRBV19 to TRBJ2-3; 11 bases are shared with TRBD2. CDR3 length: 16 residues. V was clipped by 5 bases and J by 2 bases; unmatched bases: 6. Germline V lookup: CDR1 LNHDA, CDR2 SQIVND (reference sequence). Written as DNA, the CDR3 is TGTGCCAGTAGTGTTACTAGCGGGGGTACCACAGATACGCAGTATTTT. This encodes CASSVTSGGTTDTQYF.

The J gene is TRBJ1-4, the V gene TRBV30; a weak D match, TRBD1 (5 bases). The ends were cut back, 1 base at V and 5 bases at J, with 14 bases in the middle. The length of the CDR3 is 15 residues. Germline V gene data show CDR1 as GTSNPN and CDR2 as SVGIG (reference sequence). CDR3 amino acids: CAWSGFRGPNEKLFF. The CDR3 DNA follows: TGTGCCTGGAGTGGCTTTAGGGGCCCGAATGAAAAACTGTTTTTT.

This clone was seen only once. The V call is TRBV19, the J call TRBJ2-7; 13 bases line up with TRBD2. Germline V lookup: CDR1 LNHDA, CDR2 SQIVND (reference sequence). This CDR3 is 13 amino acids long. Trimming at V came to 4 bases and at J to 11 bases, leaving 5 bases not matched to a gene. The CDR3 sequence is CASSTQLAGGKYF. The CDR3, as DNA: TGTGCCAGTAGTACCCAACTAGCGGGAGGGAAGTACTTC.

The chain links TRBV4-2 to TRBJ2-5; either TRBD1 or TRBD2 may fit D (6 bases each). The V and J ends lost 3 bases and 5 bases respectively, with 13 bases between them. The CDR3 is 14 residues long. Germline lookup yields CDR1 LGHNA and CDR2 YNFKEQ. DNA of the CDR3: TGTGCCAGCAGCCATGGCGGAGGGGGGGAGACCCAGTACTTC. Translated: CASSHGGGGETQYF.

The chain recombines TRBV11-2 with TRBJ1-6; a possible D gene is TRBD1 (6 bases). V lost 6 bases and J lost 9, with 9 bases in between. There are 12 residues in the CDR3. Germline lookup yields CDR1 SGHAT and CDR2 FQNNGV. CDR3 in amino acids: CASRLTGSPLHF. The CDR3 DNA reads TGTGCCAGCAGACTGACAGGTTCACCCCTCCACTTT.

The genes are TRBV6-6 and TRBJ2-2, with TRBD2 matching 9 bases. After removal of 0 bases from V and 5 bases from J, the junction contained 4 bases not matched to a gene. CDR1 and CDR2 from the germline V gene are MNHNY and SVGAGI (reference sequence). The CDR3 runs to 16 residues. The CDR3: CASSYSAGGDTGELFF. The CDR3 DNA reads TGTGCCAGCAGTTACTCGGCGGGAGGGGATACCGGGGAGCTGTTTTTT.

The chain carries TRBV7-9 and TRBJ2-7; 14 nucleotides line up with TRBD2. V lost 1 base, J lost 3 bases, and 5 bases stayed unmatched. The CDR3 has 17 residues. The V gene's germline CDR1 is SEHNR and CDR2 FQNEAQ (reference sequence). The CDR3, as DNA: TGTGCCAGCAGCTTAGGGCCGGGACTAGCGGGAGACTACGAGCAGTACTTC. Translation: CASSLGPGLAGDYEQYF.

This clone was seen only once. The rearrangement uses TRBV2 and TRBJ1-1; no definite D call. Germline V CDR1 and CDR2: SNHLY, FYNNEI. The CDR3 runs to 11 residues. Trimming shortened V by 5 bases and J by 7 bases, and 8 bases separated the two germline ends. CDR3 sequence reads: CASSQVLEAFF. In nucleotides, the CDR3 is TGTGCCAGCAGTCAGGTTCTTGAAGCTTTCTTT.

The rearrangement joins TRBV3-1 (or the pseudogene TRBV3-2) to TRBJ2-1, with 9 positions matching TRBD1. The CDR3 has 14 amino acids. Unmatched junction bases numbered 6, after V lost 8 bases and J lost 4 bases. Germline values: CDR1 LGHDT, CDR2 YNNKEL (reference sequence). The CDR3, as DNA: TGTGCCAGCTTTACAGGGGGCCAATACAATGAGCAGTTCTTC. This sequence encodes CASFTGGQYNEQFF.

J is TRBJ1-5 and V is TRBV19, with D maybe TRBD1 (5 bases). V lost 4 bases and J 2 bases, leaving 12 bases between the germline ends. Germline lookup yields CDR1 LNHDA and CDR2 SQIVND (reference sequence). This CDR3 is built from 15 residues. CDR3 amino acids: CASSRRGVGNQPQHF. The CDR3 region has the DNA TGTGCCAGTAGTAGGCGAGGGGTGGGCAATCAGCCCCAGCATTTT.

This chain joins TRBV5-5 and TRBJ1-5; D remains unclear. The CDR3 sequence is 15 residues long. Trimming pared 4 bases from V and 4 bases from J, leaving 15 bases between. Germline loops: CDR1 SGHKS, CDR2 YYEKEE (reference sequence). The CDR3 spells CASSADPGENQPQHF. DNA for the CDR3: TGTGCCAGCAGCGCGGACCCTGGGGAGAATCAGCCCCAGCATTTT.

The chain recombines TRBV23-1 with TRBJ2-5, with D unresolved. TRBV23-1 is recorded as an ORF, its role being uncertain. The CDR3 spans 14 residues. Trimming removed 4 bases at V and 3 bases at J, with 12 bases between. CDR3 bases: TGCGCCAGCAGTCTAACCGGCTCCAAAGAGACCCAGTACTTC. Encoded protein: CASSLTGSKETQYF.

The V gene is TRBV18, the J gene TRBJ1-2; TRBD1 is a possible D gene (6 bases). Germline-derived CDR1 and CDR2 are KGHSH and LQKENI. The CDR3 runs to 13 residues. With 4 bases removed from V and 8 bases from J, the gap between germline ends came to 14 bases. CDR3 loop: CASSLRQEEGYTF. DNA for the CDR3: TGTGCCAGCTCACTTCGACAGGAGGAAGGCTACACCTTC.

This chain connects TRBV18 to TRBJ2-1; 10 bases line up with TRBD2. CDR1 KGHSH and CDR2 LQKENI come from the germline V gene. The CDR3 is made up of 17 amino acids. V shed 0 bases and J 4 bases; nucleotides not matched to a gene: 6. CDR3 in amino acids: CASSPPTASGSYNEQFF. CDR3 nucleotide sequence: TGTGCCAGCTCACCACCCACGGCTAGCGGGAGTTACAATGAGCAGTTCTTC.

The chain joins TRBV18 to TRBJ2-1; D is undetermined. The CDR3 spans 11 residues. Germline V gene data show CDR1 as KGHSH and CDR2 as LQKENI. V was pared by 3 bases and J by 9 bases, with 6 bases between. The chain's CDR3 is CASSPPGEQFF. In DNA, the CDR3 is TGTGCCAGCTCACCTCCTGGTGAGCAGTTCTTC.

This rearrangement joins TRBV5-1 to TRBJ1-1; D perhaps matches TRBD1 (5 bases). Germline V gene sequence: CDR1 SGHRS, CDR2 YFSETQ. Trimming removed 4 bases from V and 2 bases from J, with 18 bases in between. This CDR3 contains 16 residues. CDR3 residues: CASSPLGTRLNTEAFF. The CDR3 region has the DNA TGCGCCAGCAGCCCCCTCGGGACTCGTCTTAACACTGAAGCTTTCTTT.

The chain recombines TRBV30 with TRBJ2-2; no clear D. Germline lookup yields CDR1 GTSNPN and CDR2 SVGIG (reference sequence). V gave up 0 bases and J gave up 6 bases, with 8 bases separating them. The CDR3 has 13 residues. The CDR3 loop reads CAWSVLEPGELFF. The CDR3, as DNA: TGTGCCTGGAGTGTACTGGAGCCCGGGGAGCTGTTTTTT.

This chain connects TRBV30 to TRBJ1-1; 7 bases align to TRBD1. The CDR3 runs 15 residues. V lost 0 bases and J lost 1; bases outside the gene matches: 5. Germline lookup yields CDR1 GTSNPN and CDR2 SVGIG (reference sequence). The CDR3 sequence: CAWSVRGGRNTEAFF. Here the CDR3 DNA reads TGTGCCTGGAGTGTACGAGGGGGCAGGAACACTGAAGCTTTCTTT.

The chain couples TRBV5-1 to TRBJ1-2; D perhaps matches TRBD1 (5 bases). CDR3 length: 12 amino acids. The ends were cut back, 4 bases at V and 3 bases at J, with 7 bases in the middle. From germline, CDR1 is SGHRS and CDR2 YFSETQ. CDR3 in DNA: TGCGCCAGCAGCGGGGGAGACTATGGCTACACCTTC. It specifies CASSGGDYGYTF.

The rearrangement joins TRBV6-2 or TRBV6-3 to TRBJ2-5, with 8 bases lining up with TRBD1. The CDR3 is 16 residues long. V lost 0 bases to trimming and J lost 2 bases; unmatched junction nucleotides: 5. Germline V lookup: CDR1 MNHEY, CDR2 SVGEGT. CDR3 nucleotide sequence: TGTGCCAGCAGTTACTCGAGGACAGGGAAACAAGAGACCCAGTACTTC. This codes for CASSYSRTGKQETQYF.